The source of this TCR beta chain is a study of OX40 agonist ivuxolimab in advanced cancers. Study information: Earlier treatment with anti-PD-1, anti-PD-L1 or anti-CTLA-4 was permitted, and around 43% had received some.

Repertoires were generated with immunoSEQ multiplex PCR, while TCRdb's copy carries only in-frame clones and drops some. The sample records fewer than 100,000 clones, about nine tenths being singletons. On this clone itself: Its antigen remains unidentified.

Study-level results: The study found that CD8+ T cells averaged more expanded clones than CD4+. Clonal expansion from baseline to week 6 occurred in both CD4+ and CD8+ T cells.

The sequence was obtained from an adult with an advanced solid tumor such as melanoma, head and neck, liver or kidney cancer. The specimen was CD4+ or CD8+ T cells sorted from blood, collected in a trial of the OX40 agonist ivuxolimab.

The DNA for the CDR3 is TGTGCCAGTAGTACCCCCACCAGGCAAGGAAACTATGGCTACACCTTC. Amino acid sequence: CASSTPTRQGNYGYTF. The V and J genes are TRBV19 and TRBJ1-2; D gene ambiguous. V lost 4 bases and J lost 2, with 17 bases in between. Germline-derived CDR1 and CDR2 are LNHDA and SQIVND (reference sequence). This CDR3 has 16 residues. Drawing the rest from reference TRBV19 and TRBJ1-2, the complete variable domain is DGGITQSPKYLFRKEGQNVTLSCEQNLNHDAMYWYRQDPGQGLRLIYYSQIVNDFQKGDIAEGYSVSREKKESFPLTVTSAQKNPTAFYLCASSTPTRQGNYGYTFGSGTRLTVV.